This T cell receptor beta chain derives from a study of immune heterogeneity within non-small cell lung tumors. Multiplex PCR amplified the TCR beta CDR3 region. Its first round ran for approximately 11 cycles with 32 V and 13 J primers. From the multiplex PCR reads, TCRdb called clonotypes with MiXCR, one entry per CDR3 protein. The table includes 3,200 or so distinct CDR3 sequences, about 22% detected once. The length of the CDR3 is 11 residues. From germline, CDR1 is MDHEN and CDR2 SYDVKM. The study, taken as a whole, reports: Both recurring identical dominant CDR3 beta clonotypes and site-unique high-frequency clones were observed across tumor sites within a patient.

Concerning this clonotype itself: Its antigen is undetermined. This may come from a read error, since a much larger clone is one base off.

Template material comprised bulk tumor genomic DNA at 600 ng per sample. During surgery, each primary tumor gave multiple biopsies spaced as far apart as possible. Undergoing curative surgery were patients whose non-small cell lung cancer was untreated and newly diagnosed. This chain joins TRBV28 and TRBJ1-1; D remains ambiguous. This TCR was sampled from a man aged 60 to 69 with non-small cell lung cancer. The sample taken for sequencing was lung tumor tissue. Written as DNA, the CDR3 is TGTCCCAGCAGTTCTGCCACTGAAGCTTTCTTT. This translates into CPSSSATEAFF.